These 14 T cell receptor beta chains came from one sample sequenced in a study of blood T cell repertoires in COVID-19. The table came from immunoSEQ multiplex PCR; TCRdb's copy has only in-frame clones and leaves some out. The profile shows roughly 160,000 clones, 90% of them singletons. Sequenced sample: peripheral blood. All receptors derive from a man over 45 with acute or convalescent COVID-19.

This clone turned up a few times. The chain links TRBV28 to TRBJ1-6; D uncertain. V was clipped by 8 bases and J by 9 bases, with 17 bases between them. The CDR3 is made up of 14 amino acids. The V gene's germline CDR1 is MDHEN and CDR2 SYDVKM. CDR3 coding DNA: TGTGCCAGCCGTCGACGGGATTGGAGTTCACCCCTCCACTTT. Its protein is CASRRRDWSSPLHF.

The rearrangement uses TRBV24-1 and TRBJ1-2; D gene ambiguous. Germline V gives CDR1 KGHDR, CDR2 SFDVKD. The CDR3 is 16 residues long. The V gene lost 2 bases and the J gene lost 3 bases, with 15 bases spanning the gap. The CDR3 region has the DNA TGTGCCACCAGTGATTCCAGCGAGTTGTTTGACTATGGCTACACCTTC. This translates into CATSDSSELFDYGYTF.

This chain joins TRBV3-1 (or the pseudogene TRBV3-2) and TRBJ1-1; D gene uncertain. V dropped 4 bases and J dropped 6 bases, with 12 bases sitting between them. Germline values: CDR1 LGHDT, CDR2 YNNKEL (reference sequence). The CDR3 spans 13 residues. The CDR3 sequence: CASSPGNIPEAFF. The CDR3, as DNA: TGTGCCAGCAGCCCCGGGAATATTCCTGAAGCTTTCTTT.

The V and J genes are TRBV19 and TRBJ2-1; no firm D call. Germline CDR1 reads LNHDA; CDR2 reads SQIVND (reference sequence). The CDR3 is 15 amino acids. Trimming removed 6 bases from V and 7 bases from J, with 19 bases in between. The CDR3 DNA sequence: TGTGCCAGTAGGGTGAGAGGAGACCAGAGAAATGAGCAGTTCTTC. Translating it yields CASRVRGDQRNEQFF. Together with reference TRBV19 and TRBJ2-1, the CDR3 gives the full variable domain: DGGITQSPKYLFRKEGQNVTLSCEQNLNHDAMYWYRQDPGQGLRLIYYSQIVNDFQKGDIAEGYSVSREKKESFPLTVTSAQKNPTAFYLCASRVRGDQRNEQFFGPGTRLTVL.

The chain uses TRBV5-4 and TRBJ2-7, with unresolved D. V lost 2 bases and J 3 bases, leaving 9 bases between the germline ends. Germline V gene sequence: CDR1 SGHNT, CDR2 YYREEE (reference sequence). This CDR3 region has 13 residues. The CDR3 DNA is TGTGCCAGCAGCTTTTTAGGAGACTACGAGCAGTACGTC. It specifies CASSFLGDYEQYV.

This chain uses TRBV27 with TRBJ2-2; no firm D call. Germline V gene data show CDR1 as MNHEY and CDR2 as SMNVEV (reference sequence). The V gene lost 5 bases and the J gene lost 1 base, with 8 bases spanning the gap. The CDR3 spans 14 residues. The CDR3 protein is CASSPRLNTGELFF. The CDR3 DNA follows: TGTGCCAGCAGTCCCAGACTGAACACCGGGGAGCTGTTTTTT.

J is TRBJ2-3 and V is TRBV7-9; 7 positions agree with TRBD1. V lost 6 bases to trimming and J lost 2 bases; unmatched junction nucleotides: 8. Germline CDR1 and CDR2: SEHNR and FQNEAQ (reference sequence). The CDR3 sequence is 15 residues long. For the CDR3, the DNA is TGTGCCAGCAGGAGAGTTGGGACAGACACAGATACGCAGTATTTT. Protein product: CASRRVGTDTDTQYF. Drawing the rest from reference TRBV7-9 and TRBJ2-3, the complete variable domain is DTGVSQNPRHKITKRGQNVTFRCDPISEHNRLYWYRQTLGQGPEFLTYFQNEAQLEKSRLLSDRFSAERPKGSFSTLEIQRTEQGDSAMYLCASRRVGTDTDTQYFGPGTRLTVL.

The chain recombines TRBV28 with TRBJ2-5; possible D gene TRBD2, 5 bases. V lost 3 bases and J lost 3, with 8 bases in between. Germline CDR1 is MDHEN and CDR2 is SYDVKM. The CDR3 covers 13 residues. Here the CDR3 reads CASSFGIKETQYF. DNA for the CDR3: TGTGCCAGCAGTTTCGGGATCAAAGAGACCCAGTACTTC.

The rearrangement uses TRBV6-2 or TRBV6-3 and TRBJ1-4; 7 nucleotides align to TRBD1. CDR1 and CDR2 from the germline V gene are MNHEY and SVGEGT. V lost 4 bases, J lost 7 bases, and 0 bases stayed unmatched. The CDR3 totals 12 residues. This CDR3 reads CASSWDSEKLFF. In DNA form, the CDR3 reads TGTGCCAGCAGTTGGGACAGTGAAAAACTGTTTTTT.

The genes are TRBV6-2 or TRBV6-3 and TRBJ1-5, with D perhaps TRBD1 (5 bases). Germline V CDR1 and CDR2: MNHEY, SVGEGT. The V end was cut by 0 bases, the J end by 5 bases, with 11 bases between. The CDR3 covers 15 residues. DNA of the CDR3: TGTGCCAGCAGTTACTCCACAGGAGTTCATCAGCCCCAGCATTTT. Translating it yields CASSYSTGVHQPQHF.

The CDR3 here is CASSKRGNYNSPLHF. The CDR3 nucleotides read TGTGCCAGTAGTAAAAGGGGGAACTATAATTCACCCCTCCACTTT. V and J are TRBV19 and TRBJ1-6, with D possibly being TRBD1 (6 bases). The ends were cut back, 4 bases at V and 3 bases at J, with 10 bases in the middle. The CDR3 spans 15 residues. Germline CDR1 is LNHDA and CDR2 is SQIVND (reference sequence).

The chain has TRBV5-5 and TRBJ1-6, with 7 bases matching TRBD1. Germline trimming cut 7 bases from V and 8 bases from J; bases unmatched to any gene: 9. Germline CDR1 reads SGHKS; CDR2 reads YYEKEE (reference sequence). CDR3 size: 14 residues. Written as DNA, the CDR3 is TGTGCCAGCGGACCGGACAGGCCAGATTCACCCCTCCACTTT. This gives the protein CASGPDRPDSPLHF.

This clone occurred once. The chain joins TRBV9 to TRBJ1-6; a possible D gene is TRBD1 (5 bases). Per the germline V gene, CDR1 is SGDLS and CDR2 is YYNGEE. V shed 4 bases and J shed 7 bases, with 15 bases lying between them. The CDR3 is made up of 15 amino acids. The CDR3 loop reads CASSWGTDANSPLHF. CDR3 DNA: TGTGCCAGCAGCTGGGGCACAGACGCGAATTCACCCCTCCACTTT.

This clone appeared a single time. The chain uses TRBV27 and TRBJ2-7, with a tentative D call TRBD2 (6 bases). The CDR3 covers 14 residues. Trimming left V 6 bases short and J 3 bases short, with 15 bases between. Germline V gene data show CDR1 as MNHEY and CDR2 as SMNVEV (reference sequence). The chain's CDR3 is CASSPRDLYYEQYF. The CDR3 bases are TGTGCCAGCAGCCCCCGGGACTTATACTACGAGCAGTACTTC.